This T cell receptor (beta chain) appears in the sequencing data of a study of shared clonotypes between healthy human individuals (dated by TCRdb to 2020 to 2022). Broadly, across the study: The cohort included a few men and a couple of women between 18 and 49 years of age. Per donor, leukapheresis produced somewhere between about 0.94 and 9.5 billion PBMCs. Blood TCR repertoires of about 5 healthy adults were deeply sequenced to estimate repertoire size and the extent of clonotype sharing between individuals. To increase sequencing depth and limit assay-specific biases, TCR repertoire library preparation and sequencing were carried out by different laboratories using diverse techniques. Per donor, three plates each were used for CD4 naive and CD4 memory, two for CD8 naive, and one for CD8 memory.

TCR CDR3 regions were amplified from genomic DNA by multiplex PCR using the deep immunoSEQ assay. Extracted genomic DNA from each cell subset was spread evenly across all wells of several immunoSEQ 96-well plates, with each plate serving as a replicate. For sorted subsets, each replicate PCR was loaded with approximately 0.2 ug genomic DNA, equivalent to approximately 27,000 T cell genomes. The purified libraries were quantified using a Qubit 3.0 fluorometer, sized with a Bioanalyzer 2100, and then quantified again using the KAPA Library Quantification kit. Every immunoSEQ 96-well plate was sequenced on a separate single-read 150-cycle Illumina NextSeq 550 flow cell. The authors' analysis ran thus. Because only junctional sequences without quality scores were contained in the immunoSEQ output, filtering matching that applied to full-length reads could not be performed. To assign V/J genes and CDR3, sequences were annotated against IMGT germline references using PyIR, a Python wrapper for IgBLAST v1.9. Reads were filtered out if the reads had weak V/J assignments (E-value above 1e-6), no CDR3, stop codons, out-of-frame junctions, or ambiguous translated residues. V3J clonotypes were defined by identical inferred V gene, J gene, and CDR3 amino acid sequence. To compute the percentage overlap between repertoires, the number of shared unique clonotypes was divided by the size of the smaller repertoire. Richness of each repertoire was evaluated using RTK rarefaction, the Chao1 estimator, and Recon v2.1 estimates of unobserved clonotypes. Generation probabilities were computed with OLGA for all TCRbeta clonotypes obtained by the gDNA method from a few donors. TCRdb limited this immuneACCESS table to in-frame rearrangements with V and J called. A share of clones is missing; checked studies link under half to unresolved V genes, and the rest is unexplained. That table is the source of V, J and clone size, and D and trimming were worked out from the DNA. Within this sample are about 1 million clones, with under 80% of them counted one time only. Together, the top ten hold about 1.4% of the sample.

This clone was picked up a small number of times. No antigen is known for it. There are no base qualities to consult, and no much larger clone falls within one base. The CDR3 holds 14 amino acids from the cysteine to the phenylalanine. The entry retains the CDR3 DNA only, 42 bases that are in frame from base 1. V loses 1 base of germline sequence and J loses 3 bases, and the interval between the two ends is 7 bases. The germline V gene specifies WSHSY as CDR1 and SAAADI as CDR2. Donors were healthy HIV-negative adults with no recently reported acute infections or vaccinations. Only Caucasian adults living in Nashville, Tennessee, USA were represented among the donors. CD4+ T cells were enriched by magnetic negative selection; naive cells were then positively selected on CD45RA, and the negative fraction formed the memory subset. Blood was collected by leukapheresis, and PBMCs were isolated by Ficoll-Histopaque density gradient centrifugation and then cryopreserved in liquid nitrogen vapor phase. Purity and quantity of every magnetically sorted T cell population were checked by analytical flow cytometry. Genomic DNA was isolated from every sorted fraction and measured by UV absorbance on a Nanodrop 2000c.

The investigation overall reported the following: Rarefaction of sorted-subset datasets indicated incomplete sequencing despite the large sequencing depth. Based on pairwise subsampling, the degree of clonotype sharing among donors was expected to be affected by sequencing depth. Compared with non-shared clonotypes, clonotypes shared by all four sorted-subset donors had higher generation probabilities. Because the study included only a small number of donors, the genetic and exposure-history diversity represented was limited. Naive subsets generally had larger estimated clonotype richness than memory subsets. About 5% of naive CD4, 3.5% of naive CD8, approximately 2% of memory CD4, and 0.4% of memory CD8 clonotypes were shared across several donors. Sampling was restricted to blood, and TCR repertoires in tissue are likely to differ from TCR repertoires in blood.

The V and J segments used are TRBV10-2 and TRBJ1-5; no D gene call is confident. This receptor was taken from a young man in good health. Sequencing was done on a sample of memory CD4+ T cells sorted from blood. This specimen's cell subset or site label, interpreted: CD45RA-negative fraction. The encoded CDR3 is CASSELGNNQPQHF. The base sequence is TGCGCCAGCAGTGAGTTGGGAAACAATCAGCCCCAGCATTTT.